Listed below are T cell receptor beta chains from one sample, sequenced in a study of cytomegalovirus exposure and HLA in healthy donors. Some clones are missing from TCRdb's copy, which holds only in-frame ones; the method was immunoSEQ multiplex PCR. Here the sample spans about 220,000 clones, approximately 88% being singletons. Sample: PBMCs. These receptors were collected from a boy between 2 and 10 years old in good health and CMV-seronegative. CDR3s include the opening cysteine and the closing phenylalanine or tryptophan. D genes are given only for firm matches. Expanded clones get a size class; other rows say once, few or many, or leave the size out.

CDR3: CAWERGAGGANVLTF
DNA: TGTGCCTGGGAACGGGGAGCGGGTGGCGCCAACGTCCTGACTTTC
V: TRBV30
D: .
size: .
J: TRBJ2-6

CDR3: CASSSGTGWFATQYF
DNA: TGCGCCAGCAGCTCCGGGACAGGGTGGTTTGCGACCCAGTACTTC
V: TRBV5-1
D: TRBD1
size: .
J: TRBJ2-5

CDR3: CASSEVGETQYF
DNA: TGTGCCAGCAGTGAGGTCGGGGAGACCCAGTACTTC
V: TRBV6-1
D: .
size: .
J: TRBJ2-5

CDR3: CASSLDVAGGPYNEQFF
DNA: TGTGCCAGCAGCTTAGACGTAGCGGGAGGCCCTTACAATGAGCAGTTCTTC
V: TRBV11-2
D: TRBD2
size: once
J: TRBJ2-1

CDR3: CASSQGWGRSSYEQYF
DNA: TGCGCCAGCAGCCAGGGTTGGGGGCGTAGCTCCTACGAGCAGTACTTC
V: TRBV4-1
D: .
size: .
J: TRBJ2-7

CDR3: CSVRGDNEQFF
DNA: TGCAGCGTTCGGGGTGACAATGAGCAGTTCTTC
V: TRBV29-1
D: .
size: .
J: TRBJ2-1

CDR3: CASRTGAGYGYTF
DNA: TGTGCCAGCAGAACAGGGGCGGGGTATGGCTACACCTTC
V: TRBV2
D: TRBD1
size: .
J: TRBJ1-2

CDR3: CAWSRTSGSETQYF
DNA: TGTGCCTGGAGCCGGACTAGCGGGAGTGAGACCCAGTACTTC
V: TRBV30
D: TRBD2
size: .
J: TRBJ2-5

CDR3: CASSQETDNQPQHF
DNA: TGCGCCAGCAGCCAAGAGACAGACAATCAGCCCCAGCATTTT
V: TRBV4-1
D: .
size: .
J: TRBJ1-5

CDR3: CASGFGTGLGETQYF
DNA: TGTGCTAGTGGTTTCGGGACAGGGCTAGGGGAGACCCAGTACTTC
V: TRBV12-5
D: TRBD1
size: once
J: TRBJ2-5

CDR3: CASSLAAVTDTQYF
DNA: TGTGCCAGCAGCTTAGCTGCGGTCACAGATACGCAGTATTTT
V: TRBV7-6
D: .
size: .
J: TRBJ2-3

CDR3: CATSKAGISIAGVDEQFF
DNA: TGTGCCACCAGCAAGGCGGGGATATCGATAGCGGGAGTTGATGAGCAGTTCTTC
V: TRBV15
D: TRBD2
size: .
J: TRBJ2-1

CDR3: CAWSHEAGTDTQYF
DNA: TGTGCCTGGAGTCATGAGGCGGGCACAGATACGCAGTATTTT
V: TRBV30
D: .
size: .
J: TRBJ2-3

CDR3: CAWSGLGEVGNQPQHF
DNA: TGTGCCTGGAGTGGATTAGGGGAGGTGGGCAATCAGCCCCAGCATTTT
V: TRBV30
D: .
size: .
J: TRBJ1-5

CDR3: CASSLALPGVEQFF
DNA: TGTGCCAGCAGCTTAGCGCTACCGGGGGTTGAGCAGTTCTTC
V: TRBV7-9
D: .
size: once
J: TRBJ2-1

CDR3: CASSPATRGEQFF
DNA: TGTGCCAGCAGCCCTGCCACCCGGGGGGAGCAGTTCTTC
V: TRBV7-6
D: .
size: few
J: TRBJ2-1

CDR3: CASSLLTDTQYF
DNA: TGTGCCAGCAGCTTATTAACTGATACGCAGTATTTT
V: TRBV7-3
D: .
size: .
J: TRBJ2-3

CDR3: CASTQRRESDTQYF
DNA: TGTGCCAGCACCCAAAGGCGGGAGTCAGATACGCAGTATTTT
V: TRBV6-1
D: TRBD2
size: once
J: TRBJ2-3

CDR3: CASSVLTGRQFF
DNA: TGTGCCAGCAGTGTACTGACAGGGCGGCAGTTCTTC
V: TRBV6-1
D: TRBD1
size: .
J: TRBJ2-1

CDR3: CASSLQGQGAFF
DNA: TGCGCCAGCAGCTTGCAGGGACAGGGGGCTTTCTTT
V: TRBV5-1
D: TRBD1
size: .
J: TRBJ1-1

CDR3: CASSTGVTEAFF
DNA: TGTGCCAGTAGCACAGGGGTCACTGAAGCTTTCTTT
V: TRBV19
D: TRBD1
size: .
J: TRBJ1-1

CDR3: CASSWPLELAGGSTDTQYF
DNA: TGTGCCAGCAGCTGGCCTTTAGAGCTAGCGGGGGGCAGCACAGATACGCAGTATTTT
V: TRBV7-4
D: TRBD2
size: .
J: TRBJ2-3

CDR3: CASSIYSPPGPNNEQFF
DNA: TGTGCCAGTAGTATCTACAGTCCCCCTGGCCCTAACAATGAGCAGTTCTTC
V: TRBV19
D: .
size: .
J: TRBJ2-1

CDR3: CAIRGGGLSYEQYF
DNA: TGTGCCATCAGAGGCGGGGGACTCTCCTACGAGCAGTACTTC
V: TRBV10-3
D: TRBD2
size: .
J: TRBJ2-7

CDR3: CASSYSGNEQFF
DNA: TGTGCCAGCAGTTATTCGGGCAATGAGCAGTTCTTC
V: TRBV6-5
D: .
size: .
J: TRBJ2-1

CDR3: CASSLGAGFGTEAFF
DNA: TGTGCCAGCAGCTTAGGGGCGGGATTTGGCACTGAAGCTTTCTTT
V: TRBV5-6
D: .
size: .
J: TRBJ1-1

CDR3: CASSVLIAGLETQYF
DNA: TGTGCCAGCAGCGTACTGATTGCAGGGCTGGAGACCCAGTACTTC
V: TRBV9
D: .
size: .
J: TRBJ2-5

CDR3: CASSLGGGSYEQYF
DNA: TGTGCCAGCAGCTTAGGAGGGGGCTCCTACGAGCAGTACTTC
V: TRBV11-2
D: .
size: few
J: TRBJ2-7